This TCR beta chain was recorded in a study of T cells after posttransplantation cyclophosphamide. Whole-study findings and limits: Blood and skin or GI T cell repertoires showed limited TRB overlap. Donor-recipient repertoire similarity was low at 1-2 months, rising over year one. TRB clonality was highly associated with recipient CMV seropositivity and reactivation.

Profiled with immunoSEQ multiplex PCR; TCRdb holds only in-frame clones, not every one. The table records under 25,000 clones, over 70% of them present only once. CDR1 is MDHEN and CDR2 is SYDVKM in the germline V gene. The CDR3 contains 17 residues. V lost 2 bases, J lost 2 bases, and 17 bases lay in between. Worth noting for this clone: As yet, its antigen is unknown.

Treatment was busulfan-fludarabine conditioning, a marrow graft, and cyclophosphamide on days +3 and +4. The receptor was isolated from a young adult male patient who received an allogeneic stem cell transplant from a related donor, was CMV-positive, and had acute GVHD only. Some T cells may arise from the graft donor. This chain connects TRBV28 to TRBJ2-3; D is perhaps TRBD2 (6 bases). The sample was PBMCs, taken after an allogeneic stem cell transplant with post-transplant cyclophosphamide. The CDR3 region has the DNA TGTGCCAGCAGTTTACTCGGGCCTAGCGATTTCACAGATACGCAGTATTTT. Translating gives CASSLLGPSDFTDTQYF. Combining the CDR3 with reference TRBV28 and TRBJ2-3 gives the whole variable domain DVKVTQSSRYLVKRTGEKVFLECVQDMDHENMFWYRQDPGLGLRLIYFSYDVKMKEKGDIPEGYSVSREKKERFSLILESASTNQTSMYLCASSLLGPSDFTDTQYFGPGTRLTVL.